This T cell receptor (beta chain) came from a study of blood T cell repertoires in COVID-19. Study at large: Whether acute or convalescent, the COVID-19 samples came from the United States, Italy and Spain.

The protocol was immunoSEQ multiplex PCR, while the TCRdb copy is restricted to in-frame clones and leaves out a portion. The sample records some 260,000 clones, under 90% being singletons. The sequence was obtained from a man in his forties who had recovered from COVID-19. The sequencing sample was made of PBMCs or T cells enriched from blood (not recorded which).

CDR3 region: CAISETLAGGPGTDTQYF. The CDR3 coding sequence is TGTGCCATCAGTGAGACACTAGCGGGGGGGCCTGGCACAGATACGCAGTATTTT. The gene calls are TRBV10-3 and TRBJ2-3, with 13 positions matching TRBD2. Germline assignment: CDR1 ENHRY and CDR2 SYGVKD. V lost 2 bases to trimming and J lost 1 base; unmatched junction nucleotides: 6. The CDR3 consists of 18 residues.